The 9 T cell receptor beta chains reported below all come from one sample, sequenced in a study of blood T cell repertoires in COVID-19 (dated by TCRdb to 2018 to 2021). Libraries were made using the immunoSEQ multiplex PCR assay. This is the immuneACCESS table as TCRdb keeps it, with only in-frame sequences that have V and J called. A part of the clones is gone; compared with another copy, unresolved V genes explain less than half, and the rest is unexplained. The sample yields just under 30,000 clones; 80% were counted once. In total, the top ten clones hold 40% to 55% of the sample. The sequenced material came from peripheral blood. The receptor source for this set is a woman aged 70-85 years with acute or convalescent COVID-19.

The chain couples TRBV3-1 (or the pseudogene TRBV3-2) to TRBJ1-2, with a tentative D call TRBD1 (5 bases). Germline V CDR1 and CDR2: LGHDT, YNNKEL (reference sequence). This CDR3 is 14 amino acids long. V was clipped by 3 bases and J by 7 bases, with 15 bases between them. The CDR3 sequence: CASSQGSREGGYTF. The CDR3 DNA is TGTGCCAGCAGCCAGGGAAGCAGGGAGGGTGGCTACACCTTC.

The rearrangement links TRBV5-1 to TRBJ2-1; D is possibly TRBD1 (5 bases). The V gene lost 4 bases and the J gene lost 6 bases, with 17 bases spanning the gap. Germline CDR1 reads SGHRS; CDR2 reads YFSETQ. This CDR3 is 15 amino acids long. The CDR3 DNA reads TGCGCCAGCAGCCTACAGGCGACTCCCTCCAATGAGCAGTTCTTC. This sequence encodes CASSLQATPSNEQFF.

The genes are TRBV19 and TRBJ1-1; TRBD1 might be the D (5 bases). V was pared by 8 bases and J by 4 bases, with 20 bases between. This CDR3 has 15 residues. The germline V gene encodes CDR1 LNHDA and CDR2 SQIVND (reference sequence). The CDR3 spells CASPRSVGGITEAFF. CDR3 coding DNA: TGTGCCAGTCCTCGGTCGGTCGGGGGAATCACTGAAGCTTTCTTT.

This chain uses TRBV5-4 with TRBJ2-1; D gene uncertain. This CDR3 spans 11 amino acids. Trimming removed 5 bases at V and 9 bases at J, with 9 bases between. Germline V gene data show CDR1 as SGHNT and CDR2 as YYREEE (reference sequence). CDR3 protein: CASRDDSEQFF. CDR3 nucleotides: TGTGCCAGCAGAGACGACTCTGAGCAGTTCTTC.

The rearrangement uses TRBV28 and TRBJ2-3; 7 bases align to TRBD2. Germline CDR1 MDHEN, CDR2 SYDVKM. Losses at the gene ends were 5 bases for V and 5 bases for J; bases not matched to a gene: 10. CDR3 length: 15 residues. CDR3 nucleotides: TGTGCCAGCAGTCCCGGTGGGAGGGCGAAAGATACGCAGTATTTT. The encoded protein is CASSPGGRAKDTQYF. The variable domain in full, completed from reference TRBV28 and TRBJ2-3, reads DVKVTQSSRYLVKRTGEKVFLECVQDMDHENMFWYRQDPGLGLRLIYFSYDVKMKEKGDIPEGYSVSREKKERFSLILESASTNQTSMYLCASSPGGRAKDTQYFGPGTRLTVL.

The chain employs TRBV9 and TRBJ2-3, with 7 bases that match TRBD1. Trimming removed 3 bases from V and 4 bases from J; junction bases left unmatched: 5. This CDR3 comprises 14 residues. Germline CDR1 SGDLS, CDR2 YYNGEE. In DNA, the CDR3 is TGTGCCAGCAGCGAGGGACAGCTGCCAGATACGCAGTATTTT. It translates to CASSEGQLPDTQYF.

The J gene is TRBJ2-1, the V gene TRBV3-1 (or the pseudogene TRBV3-2); 7 bases line up with TRBD1. The germline V gene encodes CDR1 LGHDT and CDR2 YNNKEL (reference sequence). The CDR3 extends over 15 amino acids. V was clipped by 4 bases and J by 4 bases; unmatched bases: 7. The CDR3 DNA is TGTGCCAGCAGCCCCTCGTCGGACAGGTACAATGAGCAGTTCTTC. It encodes CASSPSSDRYNEQFF.

The chain links TRBV7-3 to TRBJ2-3; D is possibly TRBD1 (6 bases). Germline CDR1 SGHTA, CDR2 FQGTGA. The CDR3 runs to 13 residues. Trimming removed 6 bases at V and 8 bases at J, with 15 bases between. DNA for the CDR3: TGTGCCAGCAGAGCAGACAGGCGTGGTACGCAGTATTTT. It specifies CASRADRRGTQYF.

The V gene is TRBV28, the J gene TRBJ2-3, with 8 bases that match TRBD1. Germline CDR1 is MDHEN and CDR2 is SYDVKM. Germline trimming cut 8 bases from V and 2 bases from J; bases unmatched to any gene: 18. This CDR3 comprises 18 residues. In DNA form, the CDR3 reads TGTGCCAGCTTAACCTTATCCAAGACAGGGGAGACCACAGATACGCAGTATTTT. It encodes CASLTLSKTGETTDTQYF.